A selection of T cell receptor beta chains follows, all from one sample in a study of graft-versus-host responses after intestinal transplantation. The antigens for these receptors are not known. The repertoire was sequenced with immunoSEQ multiplex PCR; TCRdb's copy has only in-frame clones and lacks some. The sample holds around 89,000 clones, just under 95% seen once. This specimen consisted of unstimulated CD8+ T cells sorted from spleen or lymph node cells, obtained before transplant. Source of these receptors: a human donor who was the organ donor for an intestinal transplant. The CDR3 runs from the conserved cysteine through the conserved F or W. The D gene is left open where the match is weak. Expanded clones get a size class; other rows say once, few or many, or leave the size out.

TRBJ1-5	.	once	TRBV27	TGTGCCAGCGGACTAGGTGGGAATCAGCCCCAGCATTTT	CASGLGGNQPQHF
TRBJ1-1	TRBD1	.	TRBV7-2	TGTGCCAGCAGCCCTCTGCCGGGACAGGGGATGTTAGGAGCTTTCTTT	CASSPLPGQGMLGAFF
TRBJ2-7	.	.	TRBV29-1	TGCAGCGGGATGGCAGGGTCCTACGAGCAGTACTTC	CSGMAGSYEQYF
TRBJ2-7	TRBD2	once	TRBV5-1	TGCGCCAGCAGCTTAAACCGACTAGCGGGGACCTACGAGCAGTACTTC	CASSLNRLAGTYEQYF
TRBJ1-5	.	.	TRBV5-6	TGTGCCAGCAGCCGCGGCTTGCCCCAGCATTTT	CASSRGLPQHF
TRBJ2-1	TRBD2	.	TRBV4-3	TGCGCCAGCAGCCTCCACAGTCCGGGACTAGCGCTTAATGAGCAGTTCTTC	CASSLHSPGLALNEQFF
TRBJ1-2	TRBD1	.	TRBV5-4	TGTGCCAGCAGCTATGACAGGGGGCTTGGCTACACCTTC	CASSYDRGLGYTF
TRBJ2-1	TRBD1	.	TRBV9	TGTGCCAGCAGCGGTCGGGACAGGCAAAATGAGCAGTTCTTC	CASSGRDRQNEQFF
TRBJ2-5	.	.	TRBV2	TGTGCCAGCCAGCCAGGACAAGAGACCCAGTACTTC	CASQPGQETQYF
TRBJ2-7	.	.	TRBV4-1	TGCGCCAGCAGCCACGCAGGGACCTACGAGCAGTACTTC	CASSHAGTYEQYF
TRBJ2-6	.	once	TRBV4-2	TGTGCCAGCAGCCAGGGCCCCGGGGCCAACGTCCTGACTTTC	CASSQGPGANVLTF
TRBJ1-1	.	few	TRBV19	TGTGCCAGTATCTCCGCCTACTCCCTGAACACTGAAGCTTTCTTT	CASISAYSLNTEAFF
TRBJ2-7	TRBD1	.	TRBV29-1	TGCAGCGTTGTCCCAGGGGGAAGGAACGAGCAGTACTTC	CSVVPGGRNEQYF
TRBJ2-3	TRBD1	.	TRBV5-1	TGCGCCAGCAGCGGGGGGGACAGGGTCCGAGATACGCAGTATTTT	CASSGGDRVRDTQYF
TRBJ2-3	.	.	TRBV6-5	TGTGCCAGCAGGGTCGGAGGAGGAGCAGATACGCAGTATTTT	CASRVGGGADTQYF
TRBJ2-7	.	.	TRBV4-2	TGTGCCAGCAGCCCTACGACAGGCTCCTACGAGCAGTACTTC	CASSPTTGSYEQYF
TRBJ2-7	TRBD2	.	TRBV27	TGTGCCAGCAGTTTCCGGGAGGGCACCTACGAGCAGTACTTC	CASSFREGTYEQYF
TRBJ1-2	.	.	TRBV7-9	TGTGCCACCATGGGGAGGGACGGGTCTTATGGCTACACCTTC	CATMGRDGSYGYTF
TRBJ2-1	TRBD2	.	TRBV7-9	TGTGCCAGCAGCTTAATTAGCGGGGGGGCATTTAATGAGCAGTTCTTC	CASSLISGGAFNEQFF
TRBJ1-2	.	.	TRBV2	TGTGCCAGCAGTGAATGGGGAGGCGTAGACTATGGCTACACCTTC	CASSEWGGVDYGYTF
TRBJ1-2	.	.	TRBV5-8	TGTGCCAGCAGCGTCCCCGGGGATAACTATGGCTACACCTTC	CASSVPGDNYGYTF
TRBJ2-3	.	.	TRBV9	TGTGCCAGCAGCGTAGAAGCAGGGTCAGATACGCAGTATTTT	CASSVEAGSDTQYF
TRBJ1-6	TRBD1	.	TRBV2	TGTGCCAGCAGTGCGGACAGGGGAAACTCACCCCTCCACTTT	CASSADRGNSPLHF
TRBJ2-5	.	.	TRBV10-3	TGTGCCATCAGTGCTTGGGACTCTCAGGGAGAGACCCAGTACTTC	CAISAWDSQGETQYF
TRBJ2-7	TRBD1	once	TRBV2	TGTGCCAGCACCCCTCGACAGGGGGCGTACGAGCAGTACTTC	CASTPRQGAYEQYF
TRBJ2-5	TRBD2	.	TRBV7-8	TGTGCCAGCAGCTTATGGGACTTGGGGCTAGCGGGGTTGGCAGAGACCCAGTACTTC	CASSLWDLGLAGLAETQYF
TRBJ1-1	TRBD1	.	TRBV28	TGTGCCAGCAGTTTCCCCAGCTGGGACAGAGGTTTTCTGAACACTGAAGCTTTCTTT	CASSFPSWDRGFLNTEAFF
TRBJ2-1	TRBD2	.	TRBV7-9	TGTGCCAGCAGCTTAGGGACTAGCGGGGGGGATGAGCAGTTCTTC	CASSLGTSGGDEQFF
TRBJ1-1	.	.	TRBV19	TGTGCCAGTAGGTATGGGAGCCCGGGCCCCACTGAAGCTTTCTTT	CASRYGSPGPTEAFF
TRBJ2-6	TRBD1	.	TRBV4-1	TGCGCCAGCAGCCAAGCCGGACAGGGGGTCCGTTCTGGGGCCAACGTCCTGACTTTC	CASSQAGQGVRSGANVLTF
TRBJ2-7	.	.	TRBV25-1	TGTGCCAGCAGTGACCGAGGGTCAACCTACGAGCAGTACTTC	CASSDRGSTYEQYF
TRBJ1-1	.	.	TRBV27	TGTGCCTCCTCCGGGGGGCGGTACACTGAAGCTTTCTTT	CASSGGRYTEAFF
TRBJ2-7	.	.	TRBV27	TGTGCCAGCAGTTATAAGAGCTCCTACGAGCAGTACTTC	CASSYKSSYEQYF
TRBJ2-3	TRBD2	.	TRBV28	TGTGCCAGCAGTTTCCCGATTAGCGGGGGAGCAGATACGCAGTATTTT	CASSFPISGGADTQYF
TRBJ2-1	.	.	TRBV2	TGTGCCAGCGTAGTAGTACTAGGGGGAGGGGAGCAGTTCTTC	CASVVVLGGGEQFF
TRBJ1-2	.	.	TRBV5-1	TGCGCCAGCAGCTTGATCTCGGACAGCTCCTATGGCTACACCTTC	CASSLISDSSYGYTF
TRBJ2-7	TRBD1	.	TRBV15	TGTGCCACCAGCAGAGATTCGACAGGGTTGTACGAGCAGTACTTC	CATSRDSTGLYEQYF
TRBJ2-7	TRBD2	.	TRBV9	TGTGCCAGCAGCGTAGGGGCGGGGGGGAACGAGCAGTACTTC	CASSVGAGGNEQYF
TRBJ2-7	TRBD2	.	TRBV19	TGTGCCAGTAGTATCGGACTAGCCCACGAGCAGTACTTC	CASSIGLAHEQYF
TRBJ2-7	.	.	TRBV28	TGTGCCAGCAGTTTAATCGGGACTCCCTACGAGCAGTACTTC	CASSLIGTPYEQYF
TRBJ2-7	TRBD2	.	TRBV4-1	TGCGCCAGCAGCCTGATAGCGGGGGGGCGCACCACCTACGAGCAGTACTTC	CASSLIAGGRTTYEQYF
TRBJ1-3	.	few	TRBV7-9	TGTGCCAGCAGCCTGACGGGGATCGGGGGAAACACCATATATTTT	CASSLTGIGGNTIYF
TRBJ1-6	TRBD1	few	TRBV10-3	TGTGCCATCAGTGTAGGACAGGGAAATTCACCCCTCCACTTT	CAISVGQGNSPLHF
TRBJ1-4	.	few	TRBV4-1	TGCGCCAGCAGCCAAACGCCCCGGGAAGAACTGTTTTTT	CASSQTPREELFF
TRBJ2-7	.	.	TRBV4-1	TGCGCCAGCAGCCAAGCCTGGGGGCGATACGAGCAGTACTTC	CASSQAWGRYEQYF
TRBJ1-1	.	.	TRBV18	TGTGCCAGCTCATTCCGACAGGCGGAGACTGAAGCTTTCTTT	CASSFRQAETEAFF
TRBJ2-7	.	.	TRBV27	TGTGCCAGCAGCAGGACAGTCTCCTACGAGCAGTACTTC	CASSRTVSYEQYF
TRBJ1-1	TRBD1	once	TRBV4-2	TGTGCCAGCAGCCCGGGGACAGGGGGGGGGAACACTGAAGCTTTCTTT	CASSPGTGGGNTEAFF
TRBJ2-7	TRBD2	.	TRBV5-1	TGCGCCAGCAGCTTGGTCGGGAGACTAGCGCACGAGCAGTACTTC	CASSLVGRLAHEQYF
TRBJ1-1	TRBD1	few	TRBV9	TGTGCCAGCAGCGGAGGGGACAGACACACTGAAGCTTTCTTT	CASSGGDRHTEAFF
TRBJ1-5	.	once	TRBV7-9	TGTGCCAGCAGCTTAGCGGGGGCCAAACAGCCCCAGCATTTT	CASSLAGAKQPQHF
TRBJ1-1	.	.	TRBV11-2	TGTGCCAGCAGCTTCGGGGGGAACACTGAAGCTTTCTTT	CASSFGGNTEAFF
TRBJ1-4	.	.	TRBV7-3	TGTGCCAGCAGCTTAACGGGGCAGGTGGCGACTAATGAAAAACTGTTTTTT	CASSLTGQVATNEKLFF
TRBJ2-7	.	.	TRBV9	TGTGCCAGCAGCGAGGCCGGGAACGGAGGGTACGAGCAGTACTTC	CASSEAGNGGYEQYF
TRBJ2-5	TRBD2	.	TRBV4-1	TGCGCCAGCAGCGGAGCTCAAAGGACTAGCGGGGGGCTTGGGGAGACCCAGTACTTC	CASSGAQRTSGGLGETQYF